The clone carrying this T cell receptor beta chain was observed a few times. Its cognate antigen is unknown. The junction shows a germline mismatch at one end, possibly a read error. Germline V gives CDR1 SGHTA, CDR2 FQGNSA. The CDR3 contains 15 residues. TCRdb analysed the 5' RACE reads with MiXCR anew, one entry per CDR3 protein. The sample includes fewer than 350,000 distinct CDR3 sequences, roughly an eighth of them seen just once. The sample is drawn from a study of T-cell memory formation after mild COVID-19. Study details: Clustering of TCRs was largely donor specific.

General study points: Balance between CD4 and CD8 was seen in clones contracting day 15 to 85, and a CD4+ lean was seen in later expanders. A second wave of clones peaked on day 37, and their SARS-CoV-2 specificity went unconfirmed.

The sample was PBMCs or a T cell subset sorted from them (not recorded which). The chain has TRBV7-2 and TRBJ2-5; tentatively, D is TRBD1 or TRBD2 (6 bases each). The receptor was isolated from a man between 18 and 29 years old who had mild COVID-19 (a few samples of this study predate the infection). Cell type and time point are not known. CDR3 nucleotide sequence: TGTGCCAGCAGCTCGGGAGCTGGGGGCCAAAAGACCCAGTACTTC. Amino acids: CASSSGAGGQKTQYF.